The 6 T cell receptor beta chains in this list originate from one sample, sequenced in a study of tumor-infiltrating lymphocytes in localized non-small cell lung cancer. Sequencing used immunoSEQ multiplex PCR; TCRdb keeps in-frame clones, though not all of them. The table lists about 15,000 clones, roughly 82% of them singletons. Sequences were obtained from lung tumor tissue. The receptors were sampled from a human donor with non-small cell lung cancer.

V and J are TRBV5-4 and TRBJ2-5; 7 bases are shared with TRBD1. This CDR3 contains 16 residues. The germline gives CDR1 SGHNT, CDR2 YYREEE (reference sequence). V dropped 3 bases and J dropped 1; count of bases not matched to a gene: 9. The CDR3 region is CASSSGQAAGQETQYF. The CDR3 DNA sequence: TGTGCCAGCAGCTCAGGACAGGCCGCAGGCCAAGAGACCCAGTACTTC.

The gene calls are TRBV7-9 and TRBJ1-4; tentative D call: TRBD1 (5 bases). Per germline, CDR1 SEHNR and CDR2 FQNEAQ (reference sequence). V shed 0 bases and J shed 5 bases, with 10 bases lying between them. The CDR3 has 15 residues. CDR3: CASSLAGVTNEKLFF. CDR3 bases: TGTGCCAGCAGCTTAGCAGGGGTCACGAATGAAAAACTGTTTTTT.

As for this clone: Other nucleotide sequences in the sample specify the same CDR3. The CDR3 loop reads CASRGSNQPQHF. CDR3 nucleotide sequence: TGTGCCAGCCGAGGGAGCAATCAGCCCCAGCATTTT. J is TRBJ1-5 and V is TRBV19; D is unclear. Germline V gene data show CDR1 as LNHDA and CDR2 as SQIVND (reference sequence). V lost 9 bases to trimming and J lost 1 base, with 7 bases between them. This CDR3 is built from 12 residues. Full variable domain (remainder filled in from reference TRBV19 and TRBJ1-5): DGGITQSPKYLFRKEGQNVTLSCEQNLNHDAMYWYRQDPGQGLRLIYYSQIVNDFQKGDIAEGYSVSREKKESFPLTVTSAQKNPTAFYLCASRGSNQPQHFGDGTRLSIL.

In this sample, this clone turned up once. The gene calls are TRBV11-1 and TRBJ2-4; D is undetermined. CDR3 size: 11 residues. V lost 6 bases, J lost 1 base, and 1 base lay in between. Germline V CDR1 and CDR2: SGHAT, FQDESV (reference sequence). The CDR3 bases are TGTGCCAGCAGTGCCAAAAACATTCAGTACTTC. Translation gives CASSAKNIQYF. Looking up the rest from reference TRBV11-1 and TRBJ2-4 gives the full variable domain: EAEVAQSPRYKITEKSQAVAFWCDPISGHATLYWYRQILGQGPELLVQFQDESVVDDSQLPKDRFSAERLKGVDSTLKIQPAELGDSAMYLCASSAKNIQYFGAGTRLSVL.

For the CDR3, the DNA is TGTGCCAGTAAGAGGGACAGTAACACCGGGGAGCTGTTTTTT. It specifies CASKRDSNTGELFF. The rearrangement uses TRBV19 and TRBJ2-2; 7 bases line up with TRBD1. V lost 7 bases and J lost 2; bases outside the gene matches: 4. The CDR3 has 14 amino acids. Germline V gene data show CDR1 as LNHDA and CDR2 as SQIVND (reference sequence). The whole variable domain, filled in from reference TRBV19 and TRBJ2-2, reads DGGITQSPKYLFRKEGQNVTLSCEQNLNHDAMYWYRQDPGQGLRLIYYSQIVNDFQKGDIAEGYSVSREKKESFPLTVTSAQKNPTAFYLCASKRDSNTGELFFGEGSRLTVL.

V is TRBV19 and J is TRBJ1-2, with D uncertain. Germline CDR1 LNHDA, CDR2 SQIVND (reference sequence). Trimming took 3 bases from V and 2 from J, leaving 10 bases between them. CDR3 length: 14 residues. CDR3 coding DNA: TGTGCCAGTAGTATCGGCACTTCGAACTATGGCTACACCTTC. Its protein product is CASSIGTSNYGYTF.